This TCR beta chain was recorded in a study of blood T cell repertoires in COVID-19. The CDR3 contains 15 residues. The germline V gene encodes CDR1 MNHEY and CDR2 SVGAGI. The V segment lost 7 bases and the J segment 1 base; nucleotides outside the gene matches: 8. Sequenced by immunoSEQ multiplex PCR; TCRdb stores in-frame clones only, minus some. The sample includes about 180,000 clones, 80% to 85% of them seen just once. The origin of this receptor is a woman in her 70s with COVID-19, enrolled during active disease. The sequencing input was peripheral blood. The gene calls are TRBV6-5 and TRBJ2-3, with TRBD1 matching over 7 bases. This CDR3 is CASTPPGTGTDTQYF. The CDR3 bases are TGTGCCAGCACACCGCCCGGGACAGGCACAGATACGCAGTATTTT.